What follows are 21 T cell receptor beta chains derived from one specimen sequenced in a study of blood T cell repertoires in COVID-19. Assay: immunoSEQ multiplex PCR; the TCRdb copy retains only in-frame clones and omits some. Among about 190,000 clones, roughly 90% were seen once, and the ten largest hold roughly 6.2%. Sequencing was performed on peripheral blood. The receptors stem from a woman in her thirties or forties who had recovered from COVID-19.

The chain combines TRBV6-2 or TRBV6-3 with TRBJ1-2; D is undetermined. CDR1 is MNHEY and CDR2 is SVGEGT in the germline V gene. Trimming stripped 5 bases from V and 8 bases from J, with 15 bases between. The CDR3 consists of 13 residues. The CDR3 here is CASSHRTPSGYTF. CDR3 sequence (DNA): TGTGCCAGCAGTCACCGGACTCCAAGCGGCTACACCTTC.

This sequence joins TRBV29-1 and TRBJ2-3, with 10 bases matching TRBD2. The CDR3 spans 15 residues. Germline lookup yields CDR1 SQVTM and CDR2 ANQGSEA. V lost 5 bases, J lost 3 bases, and 8 bases stayed unmatched. The CDR3 here is CSVPLPSGRTDTQYF. The CDR3 nucleotides are TGCAGCGTTCCCCTGCCTAGCGGGAGAACAGATACGCAGTATTTT.

The rearrangement links TRBV19 to TRBJ1-1, with a weak D call TRBD1 (5 bases). Germline CDR1 and CDR2: LNHDA and SQIVND (reference sequence). This CDR3 is built from 14 residues. Trimming removed 3 bases at V and 5 bases at J, with 13 bases between. The CDR3: CASSMVRGETEAFF. DNA for the CDR3: TGTGCCAGTAGTATGGTTAGGGGCGAGACTGAAGCTTTCTTT.

This rearrangement joins TRBV7-2 to TRBJ2-1; perhaps TRBD1 as D (6 bases). Germline CDR1 and CDR2: SGHTA and FQGNSA. Trimming removed 0 bases from V and 10 bases from J, with 10 bases in between. This CDR3 contains 13 residues. The CDR3 reads CASSLAGAQEQFF. The CDR3 DNA follows: TGTGCCAGCAGCTTAGCGGGGGCGCAGGAGCAGTTCTTC.

As DNA, the CDR3 is TGTGCCAGCAGCTTAGGAGTACTAGCGGGAGGGCCGGAAAGGTACTTC. Protein sequence: CASSLGVLAGGPERYF. The rearrangement joins TRBV7-2 to TRBJ2-5; 13 bases are a match to TRBD2. The V and J ends lost 1 base and 13 bases, in that order; junction bases with no gene match: 12. The length of the CDR3 is 16 residues. Looked up from germline, CDR1 is SGHTA and CDR2 is FQGNSA.

The rearrangement links TRBV5-1 to TRBJ1-2, with 8 positions matching TRBD1. The ends lost 0 bases at V and 4 bases at J; junction bases unmatched: 5. This CDR3 is built from 15 residues. CDR1 and CDR2 from the germline V gene are SGHRS and YFSETQ. The CDR3 nucleotides are TGCGCCAGCAGCTTGGGACAGGGGTCGGGCTATGGCTACACCTTC. Translating gives CASSLGQGSGYGYTF.

DNA of the CDR3: TGTGCCAGTAGTAAACAGGGTCTGGATACGCAGTATTTT. It yields the protein CASSKQGLDTQYF. The chain links TRBV19 to TRBJ2-3; tentatively, D is TRBD1 (6 bases). Germline V gene data show CDR1 as LNHDA and CDR2 as SQIVND (reference sequence). The CDR3 covers 13 residues. V lost 4 bases and J lost 6, with 11 bases in between.

In DNA, the CDR3 is TGTGCCAGCTCACCGAGAGTTTACGAGCAGTACTTC. Translating it yields CASSPRVYEQYF. The rearrangement joins TRBV18 to TRBJ2-7; the D is unclear. Trimming shortened V by 3 bases and J by 4 bases, and 7 bases separated the two germline ends. This CDR3 spans 12 amino acids. The germline gives CDR1 KGHSH, CDR2 LQKENI.

This clone was seen only a few times. The V and J genes are TRBV4-1 and TRBJ2-2; a possible D gene is TRBD1 (5 bases). Germline V CDR1 and CDR2: MGHRA, YSYEKL. This CDR3 region has 17 residues. Trimming left V 0 bases short and J 1 base short, with 12 bases between. In DNA form, the CDR3 reads TGCGCCAGCAGCCAAGATGCGTCAGGGTGGAACACCGGGGAGCTGTTTTTT. Translating it yields CASSQDASGWNTGELFF.

The rearrangement uses TRBV6-5 and TRBJ1-3, with TRBD1 matching 7 bases. Germline assignment: CDR1 MNHEY and CDR2 SVGAGI. The V segment lost 5 bases and the J segment 3 bases; nucleotides outside the gene matches: 4. The CDR3 runs 14 residues. The CDR3 sequence is CASSQTGVGNTIYF. The CDR3 coding sequence is TGTGCCAGCAGTCAAACAGGGGTTGGAAACACCATATATTTT.

This sequence joins TRBV13 and TRBJ1-5; 8 positions match TRBD1. The CDR3 covers 15 residues. The V and J ends lost 1 base and 5 bases, in that order; junction bases with no gene match: 4. Germline CDR1 PRHDT, CDR2 FYEKMQ (reference sequence). CDR3 loop: CASSLAGQGYQPQHF. CDR3 DNA: TGTGCCAGCAGCTTAGCTGGACAGGGATATCAGCCCCAGCATTTT.

The chain couples TRBV3-1 (or the pseudogene TRBV3-2) to TRBJ2-2, with a weak D call TRBD2 (6 bases). V was shortened by 0 bases and J by 1 base, with 9 bases between the two germline ends. Germline V gives CDR1 LGHDT, CDR2 YNNKEL (reference sequence). The length of the CDR3 is 16 residues. The CDR3 DNA reads as TGTGCCAGCAGCCAAGAAGCTAGCGAGAACACCGGGGAGCTGTTTTTT. Translated: CASSQEASENTGELFF.

The genes are TRBV23-1 and TRBJ2-3; D gene ambiguous. TRBV23-1 is assigned to the ORF class and has an uncertain function. The length of the CDR3 is 14 residues. Trimming pared 4 bases from V and 2 bases from J, leaving 10 bases between. The CDR3 sequence is CASSPHWATDTQYF. In DNA, the CDR3 is TGCGCCAGCAGTCCCCACTGGGCCACAGATACGCAGTATTTT.

DNA of the CDR3: TGTGCCAGCAGCCCCCGGACAGGGGGCGGACAGCCCCAGCATTTT. It yields the protein CASSPRTGGGQPQHF. The J gene is TRBJ1-5, the V gene TRBV3-1 (or the pseudogene TRBV3-2); 11 nucleotides agree with TRBD1. Germline V gives CDR1 LGHDT, CDR2 YNNKEL (reference sequence). The V gene end was trimmed by 4 bases and the J gene end by 7 bases; junction bases not matched to a gene: 6. This CDR3 region has 15 residues.

The J gene is TRBJ2-6, the V gene TRBV7-2; D unresolved. The CDR3 sequence is 20 residues long. Germline assignment: CDR1 SGHTA and CDR2 FQGNSA. V gave up 0 bases and J gave up 2 bases, with 20 bases separating them. The CDR3 reads CASSLATASMLKAGANVLTF. In DNA form, the CDR3 reads TGTGCCAGCAGCTTAGCCACAGCATCCATGTTAAAGGCTGGGGCCAACGTCCTGACTTTC.

The chain carries TRBV11-1 and TRBJ2-7; unclear D gene. Germline V gene sequence: CDR1 SGHAT, CDR2 FQDESV (reference sequence). V was clipped by 4 bases and J by 3 bases, with 7 bases between them. CDR3 length: 12 amino acids. Written as DNA, the CDR3 is TGTGCCAGCAGCTCGACTTACTACGAGCAGTACTTC. Translated: CASSSTYYEQYF.

V is TRBV4-1 and J is TRBJ2-7; TRBD2 agrees at 10 bases. J was trimmed by 5 bases and V by 0 bases; bases with no gene match: 10. Germline values: CDR1 MGHRA, CDR2 YSYEKL. The CDR3 extends over 17 amino acids. The CDR3 sequence is CASSQDLLAGATDEQYF. The DNA for the CDR3 is TGCGCCAGCAGCCAAGACCTGCTAGCGGGAGCGACCGACGAGCAGTACTTC.

The chain employs TRBV2 and TRBJ1-4; possible D gene TRBD1, 6 bases. Germline assignment: CDR1 SNHLY and CDR2 FYNNEI. Trimming took 2 bases from V and 10 from J, leaving 14 bases between them. The CDR3 has 14 amino acids. CDR3 amino acids: CASSERGILGKLFF. In DNA form, the CDR3 reads TGTGCCAGCAGTGAAAGGGGGATTTTAGGAAAACTGTTTTTT.

CDR3 coding DNA: TGTGCCAGCAGTCCTTCAAACAGGGGGGGCGAGCAGTACTTC. It translates to CASSPSNRGGEQYF. J is TRBJ2-7 and V is TRBV6-5; possibly TRBD1 for D (8 bases). Trimming shortened V by 5 bases and J by 6 bases, and 17 bases separated the two germline ends. Germline V gene sequence: CDR1 MNHEY, CDR2 SVGAGI. The CDR3 length is 14 residues.

This chain connects TRBV3-1 (or the pseudogene TRBV3-2) to TRBJ1-1; maybe TRBD1 (6 bases). This CDR3 contains 15 residues. Germline values: CDR1 LGHDT, CDR2 YNNKEL (reference sequence). Deletions cut 4 bases from V and 11 bases from J, with 23 bases between. The CDR3 loop is CASSPEPTGFLGAFF. The CDR3 coding sequence is TGTGCCAGCAGCCCCGAACCGACAGGATTCCTGGGCGCTTTCTTT.

V usage is TRBV19 and J usage is TRBJ2-7; 10 bases are shared with TRBD1. CDR3 length equals 15 residues. Per the germline V gene, CDR1 is LNHDA and CDR2 is SQIVND (reference sequence). J lost 3 bases, V lost 5 bases, and 7 bases had no gene match. CDR3 region: CASSLTGTGVYEQYF. CDR3 DNA: TGTGCCAGTAGTCTTACCGGGACAGGGGTCTACGAGCAGTACTTC.